Listed below are T cell receptor beta chains from one sample, sequenced in a study of human T cells and chemical hapten exposure. In TCRdb, the RACE reads were re-called with MiXCR into one record per CDR3 protein. The sample carries roughly 100,000 distinct CDR3 sequences, approximately 9.3% recorded once. The sample consisted of whole blood, taken in connection with sensitization to the hapten diphenylcyclopropenone (DPC). The receptor source for this set is a woman in her 40s with alopecia areata. Some clones in this sample may be carry-over from other donors' samples. CDR3s include the opening cysteine and the closing phenylalanine or tryptophan. The D gene is left open where the match is weak. Clone size, where shown, is once, few, many, or a class for clones that have expanded.

TRBV6-2/TRBV6-3	TRBJ2-1	few	.	TGTGCCAGCAGCCGTAGCGGCAGCTCCTACAATGAGCAGTTCTTC	CASSRSGSSYNEQFF
TRBV5-1	TRBJ2-7	many	.	TGCGCCAGCAGCCCCCAGGGCGGTTCCGAGCAGTACTTC	CASSPQGGSEQYF
TRBV6-2/TRBV6-3	TRBJ1-2	few	TRBD1	TGTGCCAGCAGTTACCAGGACAGGGACGACTATGGCTACACCTTC	CASSYQDRDDYGYTF
TRBV5-1	TRBJ2-3	few	TRBD2	TGCGCCAGCAGCTCCTCGACTAGCGGGAGGCTAACAGATACGCAGTATTTT	CASSSSTSGRLTDTQYF
TRBV7-2	TRBJ2-5	.	.	TGTGCCAGCAGCTTAGGCCTAGAGACCCAGTACTTC	CASSLGLETQYF
TRBV28	TRBJ2-7	once	TRBD1	TGTGCCAGCAGGTCCGGGACAGGGAGGATCGAGCAGTACTTC	CASRSGTGRIEQYF
TRBV27	TRBJ1-1	many	TRBD1	TGTGCCAGCAGTTCCCGAAACAGGGGGCGAAAGACTGAAGCTTTCTTT	CASSSRNRGRKTEAFF
TRBV4-1	TRBJ1-3	many	.	TGCGCCAGCAGCCAAGATAGGGGGGGGCGCGAAAACACCATATATTTT	CASSQDRGGRENTIYF
TRBV29-1	TRBJ1-1	many	.	TGCAGCGACCTAAACGAGGGCACTGAAGCTTTCTTT	CSDLNEGTEAFF
TRBV12-3/TRBV12-4	TRBJ2-1	many	TRBD2	TGTGCCAGCAGCATAGGGCTAGCGGCTTACAATGAGCAGTTCTTC	CASSIGLAAYNEQFF
TRBV18	TRBJ2-2	.	.	TGTGCCAGCTCACCACCGCAGGGACGGGGCGCCGGGGAGCTGTTTTTT	CASSPPQGRGAGELFF
TRBV18	TRBJ2-1	.	.	TGTGCCAGCTCACCACCGGCGGATGAGCAGTTCTTC	CASSPPADEQFF
TRBV29-1	TRBJ1-2	many	.	TGCAGCGCCCCCAGGGACATCTATGGCTACACCTTC	CSAPRDIYGYTF
TRBV29-1	TRBJ2-5	many	.	TGCAGCGTTGCAGGCAGGGTAGAGACCCAGTACTTC	CSVAGRVETQYF
TRBV5-4	TRBJ2-1	few	TRBD2	TGTGCCAGCAGCTGGGGGGGACCAAGCTCCTACAATGAGCAGTTCTTC	CASSWGGPSSYNEQFF
TRBV28	TRBJ2-2	many	.	TGTGCCAGCAGTTTAATTTGGGAGAACACCGGGGAGCTGTTTTTT	CASSLIWENTGELFF
TRBV6-2/TRBV6-3	TRBJ2-1	many	TRBD2	TGTGCCAGCAGTCCCCTAGCGGGAGCGACCAGGCGGAATGAGCAGTTCTTC	CASSPLAGATRRNEQFF
TRBV10-3	TRBJ2-7	.	TRBD2	TGTGCCATCAGTGAGTCGGTTGCTAGCGGGAGTTACGAGCAGTACTTC	CAISESVASGSYEQYF
TRBV5-1	TRBJ2-6	many	.	TGCGCCAGCGGATACACTATCTCTGGGGCCAACGTCCTGACTTTC	CASGYTISGANVLTF
TRBV28	TRBJ2-7	.	.	TGTGCCAGCAGTTTGGGGGGCGCCAGCTCCTACGAGCAGTACTTC	CASSLGGASSYEQYF
TRBV4-2	TRBJ2-3	many	.	TGTGCCAGCAGCAGGACGGGACCTAGGCCAGGTACGCAGTATTTT	CASSRTGPRPGTQYF
TRBV12-3/TRBV12-4	TRBJ2-2	.	TRBD1	TGTGCCAGCAGTCGGGACAGTGTAAATCCCGGGGAGCTGTTTTTT	CASSRDSVNPGELFF
TRBV4-2	TRBJ1-2	many	.	TGTGCCAGCAGCCAAGAAACGGGGTACAGCTATGGCTACACCTTC	CASSQETGYSYGYTF
TRBV6-5	TRBJ2-3	.	TRBD2	TGTGCCAGCAGTTCGAGGACTAGCCCCCCAGATACGCAGTATTTT	CASSSRTSPPDTQYF
TRBV28	TRBJ2-1	many	TRBD2	TGTGCCAGCAGTTTCAAGACTAGCTGGTTCTTC	CASSFKTSWFF
TRBV5-1	TRBJ1-4	.	.	TGCGCCAGCAGTGGTCCAGGTGAAAAACTGTTTTTT	CASSGPGEKLFF
TRBV28	TRBJ2-2	.	TRBD2	TGTGCCAGCAACAAACCGGGACTAGGAACCGGGGAGCTGTTTTTT	CASNKPGLGTGELFF
TRBV6-2/TRBV6-3	TRBJ2-3	many	TRBD2	TGTGCCAGCAGTTACGAGCGGGAGACAGATACGCAGTATTTT	CASSYERETDTQYF
TRBV12-3/TRBV12-4	TRBJ2-2	many	TRBD1	TGTGCCAGCCTCCGGGACAGCAACACCGGGGAGCTGTTTTTT	CASLRDSNTGELFF
TRBV20-1	TRBJ2-1	.	.	TGCAGTGCTGAGCGGGCATACAATGAGCAGTTCTTC	CSAERAYNEQFF
TRBV5-4	TRBJ2-3	few	.	TGTGCCAGCAGCTTGGTACTAAATAGTGGCACAGATACGCAGTATTTT	CASSLVLNSGTDTQYF
TRBV6-5	TRBJ2-7	.	.	TGTGCCAGCAGTCAGGTGGAGGTGAGCTACGAGCAGTACTTC	CASSQVEVSYEQYF
TRBV6-2/TRBV6-3	TRBJ2-1	.	.	TGTGCCAGCAGTTACGGGCCTAGCAGCCGCTACAATGAGCAGTTCTTC	CASSYGPSSRYNEQFF
TRBV29-1	TRBJ2-7	few	TRBD1	TGCAGCGTTGAACTCCAGGGGGCTCGGGGCTACGAGCAGTACTTC	CSVELQGARGYEQYF
TRBV28	TRBJ2-7	once	.	TGTGCCAGCAGTTTAATGCAGGGGCTTTCCTACGAGCAGTACTTC	CASSLMQGLSYEQYF
TRBV4-2	TRBJ2-1	.	.	TGTGCCAGCAGCCAGGGTTTCAATGAGCAGTTCTTC	CASSQGFNEQFF
TRBV4-2	TRBJ1-5	.	.	TGTGCCAGCAGCCAAGACAGCTACAATCAGCCCCAGCATTTT	CASSQDSYNQPQHF
TRBV7-9	TRBJ1-6	few	.	TGTGCCAGCAGCCCCATGGGGAGCCATAATTCACCCCTCCACTTT	CASSPMGSHNSPLHF
TRBV20-1	TRBJ1-2	.	TRBD1	TGCAGTGCTTACAGGGGGAACTATGGCTACACCTTC	CSAYRGNYGYTF
TRBV20-1	TRBJ2-7	many	.	TGCAGTGCTAGAGCTGATTACGAGCAGTACTTC	CSARADYEQYF